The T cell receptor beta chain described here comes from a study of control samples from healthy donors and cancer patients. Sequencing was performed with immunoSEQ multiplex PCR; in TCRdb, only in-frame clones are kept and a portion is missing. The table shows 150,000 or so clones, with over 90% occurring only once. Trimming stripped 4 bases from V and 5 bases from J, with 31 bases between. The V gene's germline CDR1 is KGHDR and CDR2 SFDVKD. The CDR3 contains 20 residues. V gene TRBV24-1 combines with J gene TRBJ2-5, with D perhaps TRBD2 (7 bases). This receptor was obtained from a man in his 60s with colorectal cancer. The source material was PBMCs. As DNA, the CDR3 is TGTGCCACCAGTGACCAGGACCCGGGGCCAGGCGGGGGCTACAGGGAGACCCAGTACTTC. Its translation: CATSDQDPGPGGGYRETQYF.